A selection of T cell receptor beta chains follows, all from one sample in a study of OX40 agonist ivuxolimab in advanced cancers. Some clones are missing from TCRdb's copy, which holds only in-frame ones; the method was immunoSEQ multiplex PCR. The sample has 90,000 to 150,000 clones, 85% to 90% seen once; the top ten hold under 0.7%. Sequencing used CD4+ or CD8+ T cells sorted from blood, obtained in a trial of the OX40 agonist ivuxolimab. All receptors come from an adult with an advanced solid tumor such as melanoma, head and neck, liver or kidney cancer. Both conserved end residues are part of each CDR3. Each record gives: D gene, J gene, V gene, clone size, CDR3 DNA, CDR3 protein. D genes are given only for firm matches. Size is stated for part of the rows, as once, few or many counts, or as a class when the clone is expanded.

- | TRBJ2-7 | TRBV30 | - | TGTGCCTGGAGTGCCACTCCGAATGGGCAGTACTTC | CAWSATPNGQYF
- | TRBJ2-7 | TRBV19 | - | TGTGCCAGTAGTATAAGGACCGGACAAGACTACGAGCAGTACTTC | CASSIRTGQDYEQYF
- | TRBJ2-7 | TRBV21-1 | - | TGTGCCAGCAGCCCCGGCGAGGGGGCGAAACACGAGCAGTACTTC | CASSPGEGAKHEQYF
- | TRBJ2-7 | TRBV6-5 | - | TGTGCCAGCAGTTACTCGCTGGGGCCTGGTTACGAGCAGTACTTC | CASSYSLGPGYEQYF
- | TRBJ1-4 | TRBV7-2 | - | TGTGCCAGCAGCTTAGGCCCCCGGGGCGAGGGAAAACTGTTTTTT | CASSLGPRGEGKLFF
- | TRBJ1-1 | TRBV2 | - | TGTGCCAGCATTGCCGAACGGTACACTGTGAACACTGAAGCTTTCTTT | CASIAERYTVNTEAFF
- | TRBJ2-7 | TRBV5-1 | - | TGCGCCAACAGGACCGACAAGGAACGGATATCCTACGAGCAGTACTTC | CANRTDKERISYEQYF
- | TRBJ1-4 | TRBV20-1 | - | TGCGTGGGGCGCGGGGGAGGGAAACTGTTTTTT | CVGRGGGKLFF
- | TRBJ1-2 | TRBV19 | - | TGTGCCAGTACCACAGGGATGGGGCCACCCTGGGGATATGGCTACACCTTC | CASTTGMGPPWGYGYTF
- | TRBJ1-4 | TRBV28 | - | TGTGCCAGCAGTCACCAAAGCTTAGATGAAAAACTGTTTTTT | CASSHQSLDEKLFF
- | TRBJ2-7 | TRBV7-2 | - | TGTGCCAGCAGCTTGATCGAGTCGGGTGAGCAGTACTTC | CASSLIESGEQYF
- | TRBJ2-1 | TRBV9 | - | TGTGCCAGCAGCGTGTTGGACATCAGTGAGCAGTTCTTC | CASSVLDISEQFF
TRBD2 | TRBJ2-3 | TRBV6-5 | few | TGTGCCAGCAGTAGCGGGGGGGCATATACGCAGTATTTT | CASSSGGAYTQYF
TRBD1 | TRBJ2-2 | TRBV5-4 | - | TGTGCCAGCAGCTCCGGGACAGGGAACACCGGGGAGCTGTTTTTT | CASSSGTGNTGELFF
TRBD1 | TRBJ1-1 | TRBV7-9 | - | TGTGCCAGCAGCTTGGGGGCAGGGGGCACTGAAGCTTTCTTT | CASSLGAGGTEAFF
TRBD1 | TRBJ2-5 | TRBV18 | - | TGTGCCAGCTCACCACCGGACAGGGGGGGAGAGACCCAGTACTTC | CASSPPDRGGETQYF
- | TRBJ2-7 | TRBV7-2 | - | TGTGCCAGCAGCTTAGCAGGAGAGGACGAGCAGTACTTC | CASSLAGEDEQYF
- | TRBJ2-2 | TRBV7-9 | - | TGTGCCAGCAGCCTGAACACCGGGGAGCTGTTTTTT | CASSLNTGELFF
TRBD2 | TRBJ2-7 | TRBV6-1 | once | TGTGCCAGCAGCCTAGTTGCGGGGGTCTACGAGCAGTACTTC | CASSLVAGVYEQYF
- | TRBJ1-5 | TRBV2 | - | TGTGCCAGCAGTGAGCTAGGAGATAATCAGCCCCAGCATTTT | CASSELGDNQPQHF
TRBD1 | TRBJ2-7 | TRBV7-6 | - | TGTGCCAGCAGCTTAGAGGGGGGACAGGGGCAGTACGAGCAGTACTTC | CASSLEGGQGQYEQYF
- | TRBJ2-7 | TRBV18 | few | TGTGCCAGCTCACGGGCCGCACAGACCTACGAGCAGTACTTC | CASSRAAQTYEQYF
TRBD1 | TRBJ2-7 | TRBV7-2 | - | TGTGCCAGCAGCTTAGGGCCGGGACAGGCATCCTACGAGCAGTACTTC | CASSLGPGQASYEQYF
- | TRBJ2-5 | TRBV2 | - | TGTGCCAGCAGCTCCCAGGGGCTGGAGACCCAGTACTTC | CASSSQGLETQYF
TRBD2 | TRBJ2-1 | TRBV4-1 | - | TGCGCCAGCAGCCCCCGGGGAGCGGGGGGTCTACTCTCCTACAATGAGCAGTTCTTC | CASSPRGAGGLLSYNEQFF